Described below is a single T cell receptor (beta chain) sequence and its context. Trimming at V came to 4 bases and at J to 8 bases, leaving 8 bases not matched to a gene. Germline V CDR1 and CDR2: SGHRS, YFSETQ. The CDR3 has 15 amino acids. The data were obtained in a study of cytomegalovirus exposure and HLA in healthy donors. Primers included in the PCR were 60 Vbeta and 13 Jbeta primers. TCRdb's copy holds only in-frame clones and misses some; the assay was immunoSEQ multiplex PCR. The sample has about 160,000 clones; about 80% are singletons. The sequence was collected from a man in his forties in good health and CMV-seronegative. This chain joins TRBV5-1 and TRBJ1-4; 10 bases fit TRBD1. Sequencing was performed on PBMCs. The CDR3 here is CASSIRDRGEEKLFF. The DNA of the CDR3 is TGCGCCAGCAGCATTCGGGACAGGGGCGAAGAAAAACTGTTTTTT.